The clone carrying this T cell receptor beta chain was found a few times. Its antigen is undetermined. Expressed TCRB transcripts got sequenced, as all isolated RNA was reverse transcribed. TCRdb keeps only in-frame clones here, not all; method: immunoSEQ multiplex PCR. Altogether some 660,000 clones are present, over 11% being singletons, with the ten largest covering approximately 0.043%. This CDR3 is 11 amino acids long. The data are from a study of beta chain features in type 1 diabetes. In the study overall: Taken together, all samples contributed 107,917,701 examined sorted cells.

Study-wide results and limits: A PCR bias possibly favoring shorter templates would apply equally to patients and controls. Shortening of TCRB CDR3s, moderate but significant, appeared in all four CD4+ subsets of Type 1 diabetes patients.

This clonotype originated in a man younger than 35 with type 1 diabetes. The genes are TRBV21-1 and TRBJ1-2. TRBV21-1 is assigned pseudogene status. Sequenced sample: naive CD4+ T cells from blood. CDR3 residues: CASIIFYGYTF. The CDR3 nucleotides read TGTGCCAGCATTATCTTCTATGGCTACACCTTC.